This T cell receptor (beta chain) was profiled in a study of blood T cells in healthy people across ages. Trimming pared 3 bases from V and 9 bases from J, leaving 16 bases between. Germline CDR1 SGHRS, CDR2 YFSETQ. The CDR3 length is 14 residues. Individuals who donated were healthy Caucasians from Russia aged roughly 6 to 100. A minimum of 6 micrograms of total RNA was extracted per sample. Primed by a sample-barcoded 5' primer and a J-beta primer mix, a second PCR proceeded for about 6 to 11 cycles. TCRdb re-derived calls from the 5' RACE reads in MiXCR, one entry per CDR3 protein. The sample holds some 1.7 million distinct CDR3 sequences, roughly 27% seen once.

This TCR was recovered from a woman aged 30 to 39 in good health. Sequencing used blood. This rearrangement joins TRBV5-1 to TRBJ2-1, with D perhaps given as TRBD1 or TRBD2 (5 bases each). The CDR3 reads CASSSGVEGVEQFF. CDR3 coding DNA: TGCGCCAGCAGCTCCGGGGTGGAAGGGGTTGAGCAGTTCTTC.